This T cell receptor (beta chain) was found in a study of T cells after posttransplantation cyclophosphamide. Clones were sequenced by immunoSEQ multiplex PCR, and TCRdb holds only the in-frame ones, with some missing. The sample yields thousands of clones, around 75% seen once. There are 16 residues in the CDR3. Germline lookup yields CDR1 SGDLS and CDR2 YYNGEE. V trimming: 0 bases; J trimming: 4 bases; junction bases outside the gene matches: 9. Treatment was busulfan-fludarabine conditioning, a marrow graft, and cyclophosphamide on days +3 and +4. Concerning this clone itself: Its antigen remains unidentified.

Overall study results and limits: Blood and skin or GI T cell repertoires showed limited TRB overlap.

V is TRBV9 and J is TRBJ1-2; 7 nucleotides agree with TRBD1. The source of this sequence is a male patient between 25 and 39 years old who received an allogeneic stem cell transplant from a related donor, was CMV-positive, and had acute GVHD only. A share of the T cells may be of graft donor origin. Sequences were derived from PBMCs, sampled 1,400 to 1,500 days after allogeneic stem cell transplant with posttransplant cyclophosphamide. The CDR3 DNA reads as TGTGCCAGCAGCGTAGACCCGGACAGGTCGGGCTATGGCTACACCTTC. This codes for CASSVDPDRSGYGYTF. The full variable domain, rest sourced from reference TRBV9 and TRBJ1-2, is DSGVTQTPKHLITATGQRVTLRCSPRSGDLSVYWYQQSLDQGLQFLIQYYNGEERAKGNILERFSAQQFPDLHSELNLSSLELGDSALYFCASSVDPDRSGYGYTFGSGTRLTVV.